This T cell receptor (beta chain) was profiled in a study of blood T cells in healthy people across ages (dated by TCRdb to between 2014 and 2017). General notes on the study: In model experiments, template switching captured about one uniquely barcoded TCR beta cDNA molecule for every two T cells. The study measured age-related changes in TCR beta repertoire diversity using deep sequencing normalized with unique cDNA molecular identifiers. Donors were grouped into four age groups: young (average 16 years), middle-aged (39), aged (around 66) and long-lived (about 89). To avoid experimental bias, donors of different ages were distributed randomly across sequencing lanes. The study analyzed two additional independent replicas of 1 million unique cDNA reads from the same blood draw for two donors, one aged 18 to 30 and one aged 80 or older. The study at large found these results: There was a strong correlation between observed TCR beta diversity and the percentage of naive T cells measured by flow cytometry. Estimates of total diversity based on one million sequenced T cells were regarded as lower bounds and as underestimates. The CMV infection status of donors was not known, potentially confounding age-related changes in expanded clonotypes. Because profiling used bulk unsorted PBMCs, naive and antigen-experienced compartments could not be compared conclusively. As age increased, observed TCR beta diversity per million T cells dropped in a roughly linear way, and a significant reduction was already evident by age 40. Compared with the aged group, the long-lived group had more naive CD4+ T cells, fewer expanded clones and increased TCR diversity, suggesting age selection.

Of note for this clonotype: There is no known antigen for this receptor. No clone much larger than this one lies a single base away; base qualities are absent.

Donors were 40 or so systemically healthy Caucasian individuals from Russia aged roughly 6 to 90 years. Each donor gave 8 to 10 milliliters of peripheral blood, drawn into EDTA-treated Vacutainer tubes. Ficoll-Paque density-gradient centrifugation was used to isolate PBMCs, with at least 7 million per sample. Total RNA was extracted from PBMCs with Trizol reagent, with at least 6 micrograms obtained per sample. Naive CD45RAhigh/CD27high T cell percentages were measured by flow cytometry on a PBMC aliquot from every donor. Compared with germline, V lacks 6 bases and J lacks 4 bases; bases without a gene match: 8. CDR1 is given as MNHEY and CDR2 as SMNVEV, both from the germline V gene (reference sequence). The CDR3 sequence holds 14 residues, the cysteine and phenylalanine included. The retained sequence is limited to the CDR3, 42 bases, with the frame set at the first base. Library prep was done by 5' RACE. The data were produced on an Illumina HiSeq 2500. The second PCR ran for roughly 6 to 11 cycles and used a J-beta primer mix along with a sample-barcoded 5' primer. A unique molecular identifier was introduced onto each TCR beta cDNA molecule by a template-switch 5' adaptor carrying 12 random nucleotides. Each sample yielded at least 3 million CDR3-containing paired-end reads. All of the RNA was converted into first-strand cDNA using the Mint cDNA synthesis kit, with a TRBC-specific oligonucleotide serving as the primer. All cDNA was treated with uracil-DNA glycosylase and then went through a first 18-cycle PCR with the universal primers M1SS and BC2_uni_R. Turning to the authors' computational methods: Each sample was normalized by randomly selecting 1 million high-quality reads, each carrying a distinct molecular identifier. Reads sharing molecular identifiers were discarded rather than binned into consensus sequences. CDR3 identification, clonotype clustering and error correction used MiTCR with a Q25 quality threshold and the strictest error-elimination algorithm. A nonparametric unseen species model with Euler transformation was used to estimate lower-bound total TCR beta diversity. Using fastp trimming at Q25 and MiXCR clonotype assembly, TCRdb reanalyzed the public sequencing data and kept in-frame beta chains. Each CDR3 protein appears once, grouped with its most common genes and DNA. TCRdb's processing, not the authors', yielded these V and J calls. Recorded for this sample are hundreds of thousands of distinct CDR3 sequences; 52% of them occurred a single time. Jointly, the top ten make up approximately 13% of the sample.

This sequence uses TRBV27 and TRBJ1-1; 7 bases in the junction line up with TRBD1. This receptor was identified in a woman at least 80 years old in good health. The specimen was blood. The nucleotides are TGTGCCAGCAGGACCTTGGACAGGAGCACTGAAGCTTTCTTT. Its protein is CASRTLDRSTEAFF.